The present TCR beta chain was sequenced within a study of cytomegalovirus exposure and HLA in healthy donors. Germline loops: CDR1 GTSNPN, CDR2 SVGIG (reference sequence). The V end lost 0 bases, the J end lost 7 bases, and 10 bases lay between the germline ends. The CDR3 consists of 13 residues. 60 Vbeta and 13 Jbeta primers were used in PCR. Method: immunoSEQ multiplex PCR; TCRdb's copy keeps in-frame clones and lacks some. Its clone listing holds tens of thousands of clones. The sample comprised PBMCs. The genes are TRBV30 and TRBJ1-5, with D uncertain. The clonotype originates from a man over 45 in good health and CMV-seronegative. This CDR3 is CAWSVKASQPQHF. The CDR3 DNA is TGTGCCTGGAGTGTAAAAGCGTCCCAGCCCCAGCATTTT.